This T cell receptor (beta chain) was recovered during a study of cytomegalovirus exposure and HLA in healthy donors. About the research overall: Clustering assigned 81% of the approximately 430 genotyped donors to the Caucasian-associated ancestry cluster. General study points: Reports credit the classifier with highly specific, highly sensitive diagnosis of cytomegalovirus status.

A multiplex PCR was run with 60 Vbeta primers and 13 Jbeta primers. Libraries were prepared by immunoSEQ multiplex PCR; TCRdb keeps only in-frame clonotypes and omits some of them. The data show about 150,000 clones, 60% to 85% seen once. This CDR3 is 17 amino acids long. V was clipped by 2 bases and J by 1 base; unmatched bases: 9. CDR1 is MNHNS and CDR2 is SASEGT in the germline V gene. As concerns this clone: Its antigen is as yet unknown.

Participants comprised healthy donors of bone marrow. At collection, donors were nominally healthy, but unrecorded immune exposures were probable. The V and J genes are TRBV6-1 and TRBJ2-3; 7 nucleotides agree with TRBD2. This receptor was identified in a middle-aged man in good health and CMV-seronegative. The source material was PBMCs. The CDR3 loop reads CASSESNRLAGTDTQYF. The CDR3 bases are TGTGCCAGCAGTGAATCAAACCGGCTAGCGGGCACAGATACGCAGTATTTT.